A single sample gave rise to the 8 T cell receptor beta chains below, sequenced in a study of blood T cell repertoires in COVID-19. Method: immunoSEQ multiplex PCR; TCRdb's copy keeps in-frame clones and lacks some. The sample carries 90,000 to 120,000 clones, about 91% recorded once. The source material was peripheral blood. The receptors here all came from a man between 45 and 60 years old with active or convalescent COVID-19.

This clone appeared a few times. The chain couples TRBV30 to TRBJ2-2; no reliable D call. CDR1 and CDR2 from the germline V gene are GTSNPN and SVGIG (reference sequence). There are 12 residues in the CDR3. Trimming took 3 bases from V and 7 from J, leaving 9 bases between them. The DNA of the CDR3 is TGTGCCTGGAGCCAGCGTCGCGGGGAGCTGTTTTTT. The encoded protein is CAWSQRRGELFF.

J is TRBJ2-7 and V is TRBV5-1; perhaps TRBD1 as D (6 bases). Trimming stripped 0 bases from V and 2 bases from J, with 9 bases between. CDR1 is SGHRS and CDR2 is YFSETQ in the germline V gene. The CDR3 is 14 residues long. CDR3 sequence reads: CASSLEGGTYEQYF. The CDR3 DNA sequence: TGCGCCAGCAGCTTGGAAGGGGGAACCTACGAGCAGTACTTC.

This chain uses TRBV28 with TRBJ1-2; TRBD1 agrees at 7 bases. The CDR3 loop spans 14 amino acids. J gave up 3 bases and V 7 bases, and 8 bases lay outside the gene matches. CDR1 MDHEN and CDR2 SYDVKM come from the germline V gene. This chain's CDR3 is CASTPVTGDYGYTF. CDR3 bases: TGTGCCAGCACCCCCGTTACAGGGGACTATGGCTACACCTTC.

CDR3 region: CASTEVGGQGAYEQYF. The CDR3 nucleotides read TGTGCCAGCACTGAGGTAGGGGGACAGGGAGCCTACGAGCAGTACTTC. The chain couples TRBV6-1 to TRBJ2-7; 9 positions match TRBD1. The germline V gene encodes CDR1 MNHNS and CDR2 SASEGT. The CDR3 is 16 amino acids. With V trimmed by 7 bases and J by 2 bases, 12 bases remained unmatched.

This chain uses TRBV28 with TRBJ2-2; 8 bases line up with TRBD1. V gave up 6 bases and J gave up 7 bases; unmatched junction bases: 10. The germline V gene encodes CDR1 MDHEN and CDR2 SYDVKM. The CDR3 is made up of 15 amino acids. CDR3 sequence (DNA): TGTGCCAGCAGCACCAGGGACAGGCGAGTCGGGGAGCTGTTTTTT. Protein: CASSTRDRRVGELFF.

The chain joins TRBV30 to TRBJ1-1, with D possibly matching TRBD1 (6 bases). Per germline, CDR1 GTSNPN and CDR2 SVGIG (reference sequence). The ends were cut back, 7 bases at V and 6 bases at J, with 18 bases in the middle. The CDR3 spans 13 residues. CDR3 DNA: TGTGCCTCAAACAGGGATTTCTTCCCTGAAGCTTTCTTT. Its protein product is CASNRDFFPEAFF.

CDR3 bases: TGTGCCAGCAGAGCCGGGACTTCGACTACCTGGCCAGATACGCAGTATTTT. Translation gives CASRAGTSTTWPDTQYF. This rearrangement joins TRBV7-2 to TRBJ2-3; a possible D gene is TRBD2 (6 bases). The germline gives CDR1 SGHTA, CDR2 FQGNSA. The V and J ends lost 6 bases and 4 bases respectively, with 23 bases between them. There are 17 residues in the CDR3.

This rearrangement joins TRBV9 to TRBJ2-1; 9 nucleotides agree with TRBD2. CDR1 and CDR2 from the germline V gene are SGDLS and YYNGEE. The CDR3 runs to 15 residues. V was clipped by 3 bases and J by 8 bases; unmatched bases: 9. CDR3 sequence reads: CASSGGLALTDEQFF. In DNA form, the CDR3 reads TGTGCCAGCAGCGGCGGACTAGCGTTAACGGATGAGCAGTTCTTC.